What follows are 24 T cell receptor beta chains derived from one specimen sequenced in a study of blood T cell repertoires in COVID-19. Here immunoSEQ multiplex PCR was the method, and the copy in TCRdb shows in-frame clones only, minus some. Of some 20,000 clones detected, about 79% appear once; the ten largest clones hold roughly 6.1%. Sequencing was done on a sample of peripheral blood. Receptors originate from a human donor in a cohort sampled during active COVID-19.

The table lists this clone with a few counts. The J gene is TRBJ2-3, the V gene TRBV6-6, with a weak D call TRBD1 (6 bases). Germline V gene data show CDR1 as MNHNY and CDR2 as SVGAGI (reference sequence). Trimming left V 6 bases short and J 6 bases short, with 10 bases between. The CDR3 spans 12 residues. The CDR3 reads CASSSQGDTQYF. CDR3 in DNA: TGTGCCAGCAGCTCTCAGGGGGATACGCAGTATTTT.

This chain connects TRBV29-1 to TRBJ2-3; 8 bases line up with TRBD2. This CDR3 comprises 13 residues. CDR1 SQVTM and CDR2 ANQGSEA come from the germline V gene. The V and J ends lost 5 bases and 3 bases, in that order; junction bases with no gene match: 4. The CDR3 region has the DNA TGCAGCGTTAGCGGGAGATTTACAGATACGCAGTATTTT. It translates to CSVSGRFTDTQYF.

The chain recombines TRBV6-4 with TRBJ1-2; D may be TRBD1 (5 bases). The CDR3 runs 14 residues. Trimming shortened V by 4 bases and J by 4 bases, and 13 bases separated the two germline ends. Germline-derived CDR1 and CDR2 are MRHNA and SNTAGT. Here the CDR3 DNA reads TGTGCCAGCAGTGCCTTCCCAGGGCCCTATGGCTACACCTTC. Amino acid sequence: CASSAFPGPYGYTF.

The V gene is TRBV11-3, the J gene TRBJ2-7, with unresolved D. V was cut by 4 bases and J by 5 bases, with 9 bases left in between. This CDR3 spans 12 amino acids. Germline V CDR1 and CDR2: SGHNT, YENEEA. In nucleotides, the CDR3 is TGTGCCAGCAGCTACAGCCTCCACGAGCAGTACTTC. Translating it yields CASSYSLHEQYF.

The rearrangement joins TRBV11-1 to TRBJ2-1; tentative D call: TRBD2 (6 bases). The germline gives CDR1 SGHAT, CDR2 FQDESV (reference sequence). Trimming removed 2 bases at V and 0 bases at J, with 8 bases between. CDR3 length equals 15 residues. The chain's CDR3 is CASSLPGSSYNEQFF. The DNA of the CDR3 is TGTGCCAGCAGCTTACCCGGGAGCTCCTACAATGAGCAGTTCTTC.

V gene TRBV6-7 combines with J gene TRBJ2-5, with TRBD2 matching over 8 bases. TRBV6-7 is an ORF, with its function uncertain. V was clipped by 4 bases and J by 5 bases; unmatched bases: 12. The CDR3 consists of 16 residues. CDR3 loop: CASSLNKREKVETQYF. In nucleotides, the CDR3 is TGTGCCAGCAGTTTAAACAAGCGGGAGAAGGTGGAGACCCAGTACTTC.

The count of this clone is one. The genes are TRBV7-2 and TRBJ2-1; D is unclear. With 1 base removed from V and 8 bases from J, the gap between germline ends came to 6 bases. This CDR3 comprises 12 residues. CDR1 and CDR2 from the germline V gene are SGHTA and FQGNSA. The CDR3 nucleotides are TGTGCCAGCAGCTTAGTTCTCTATGAGCAGTTCTTC. As protein: CASSLVLYEQFF.

This clone was recorded a few times. The V and J genes are TRBV5-1 and TRBJ1-3; 10 nucleotides line up with TRBD1. Germline-derived CDR1 and CDR2 are SGHRS and YFSETQ. V lost 3 bases to trimming and J lost 1 base; unmatched junction nucleotides: 7. The length of the CDR3 is 17 residues. CDR3 sequence: CASSYQPGQGSGNTIYF. CDR3 coding DNA: TGCGCCAGCAGCTACCAGCCGGGACAGGGGTCTGGAAACACCATATATTTT.

V usage is TRBV11-2 and J usage is TRBJ2-3; 9 nucleotides agree with TRBD2. J lost 6 bases, V lost 0 bases, and 4 bases had no gene match. Germline V lookup: CDR1 SGHAT, CDR2 FQNNGV. This CDR3 has 15 residues. CDR3 amino acids: CASSLDGGRADTQYF. In nucleotides, the CDR3 is TGTGCCAGCAGCTTAGACGGCGGGAGGGCGGATACGCAGTATTTT.

This chain uses TRBV27 with TRBJ1-1, with a weak D call TRBD1 (5 bases). V lost 7 bases to trimming and J lost 0 bases, with 15 bases between them. CDR1 is MNHEY and CDR2 is SMNVEV in the germline V gene (reference sequence). There are 15 residues in the CDR3. Here the CDR3 DNA reads TGTGCCAGCACCCCCGCGGGGGGTATGAACACTGAAGCTTTCTTT. It codes for CASTPAGGMNTEAFF.

The chain carries TRBV6-2 or TRBV6-3 and TRBJ2-7; tentative D call: TRBD1 (6 bases). Trimming cost V 5 bases and J 4 bases, with 12 bases left between them. The CDR3 is made up of 13 amino acids. Germline lookup yields CDR1 MNHEY and CDR2 SVGEGT. Here the CDR3 reads CASSQRTVYEQYF. DNA of the CDR3: TGTGCCAGCAGTCAGAGGACAGTTTACGAGCAGTACTTC.

V usage is TRBV24-1 and J usage is TRBJ1-2, with D maybe TRBD1 (5 bases). V lost 0 bases and J lost 4, with 5 bases in between. The CDR3 is 13 residues long. CDR1 and CDR2 (germline): KGHDR, SFDVKD. The CDR3 reads CATSDLRGYGYTF. The CDR3 region has the DNA TGTGCCACCAGTGATTTGAGGGGCTATGGCTACACCTTC.

J is TRBJ2-5 and V is TRBV6-5; D may be TRBD2 (5 bases). This CDR3 is built from 14 residues. Germline V gene lookup returns CDR1 MNHEY and CDR2 SVGAGI. V lost 7 bases and J 5 bases, leaving 17 bases between the germline ends. The CDR3 DNA sequence: TGTGCCAGCAAACACTTCCCTGCGGGCGAGACCCAGTACTTC. Its translation is CASKHFPAGETQYF.

J is TRBJ2-3 and V is TRBV6-7; 9 nucleotides line up with TRBD1. TRBV6-7 is annotated as an ORF whose role is uncertain. The CDR3 sequence is 16 residues long. V shed 6 bases and J 3 bases; nucleotides not matched to a gene: 10. The CDR3 spells CASSNIPGQGTDTQYF. The DNA of the CDR3 is TGTGCCAGCAGCAATATACCGGGACAGGGTACAGATACGCAGTATTTT.

The count of this clone is one. V and J are TRBV7-9 and TRBJ2-1; 13 nucleotides agree with TRBD2. The germline V gene has CDR1 SEHNR and CDR2 FQNEAQ (reference sequence). The CDR3 totals 19 residues. Germline trimming cut 5 bases from V and 0 bases from J; bases unmatched to any gene: 10. CDR3 DNA sequence: TGTGCCAGCAGCCCCAGGACTAGCGGGAGATACAGCTCCTACAATGAGCAGTTCTTC. Translating gives CASSPRTSGRYSSYNEQFF.

V and J are TRBV28 and TRBJ2-3; D is unresolved. V dropped 6 bases and J dropped 2 bases, with 9 bases sitting between them. Germline CDR1 is MDHEN and CDR2 is SYDVKM. This CDR3 has 13 amino acids. Here the CDR3 reads CASSPQVTDTQYF. CDR3 nucleotides: TGTGCCAGCAGCCCCCAGGTCACAGATACGCAGTATTTT.

The J gene is TRBJ2-7, the V gene TRBV7-3, with 7 bases that match TRBD1. The CDR3 loop spans 15 amino acids. Germline V gene data show CDR1 as SGHTA and CDR2 as FQGTGA. V lost 3 bases to trimming and J lost 6 bases; unmatched junction nucleotides: 11. The CDR3 coding sequence is TGTGCCAGCAGCTTTAACGGACAGGTAGGAAGCGAGCAGTACTTC. Amino acid sequence: CASSFNGQVGSEQYF.

V gene TRBV3-1 (or the pseudogene TRBV3-2) combines with J gene TRBJ2-2; TRBD2 is a possible D gene (6 bases). Germline CDR1 and CDR2: LGHDT and YNNKEL (reference sequence). This CDR3 is built from 14 residues. V was cut by 3 bases and J by 7 bases, with 12 bases left in between. DNA of the CDR3: TGTGCCAGCAGCCAGGGGAGGAGGGTCGGGGAGCTGTTTTTT. It translates to CASSQGRRVGELFF.

The V and J genes are TRBV29-1 and TRBJ2-1; D may be TRBD1 (6 bases). V dropped 0 bases and J dropped 6 bases, with 6 bases sitting between them. Germline-derived CDR1 and CDR2 are SQVTM and ANQGSEA. This CDR3 comprises 12 residues. The CDR3 region is CSVEDRGNEQFF. Here the CDR3 DNA reads TGCAGCGTTGAAGACAGGGGCAATGAGCAGTTCTTC.

The V call is TRBV5-4, the J call TRBJ2-6, with 9 bases that match TRBD1. There are 17 residues in the CDR3. Trimming cost V 3 bases and J 2 bases; bases outside gene matches: 6. Per the germline V gene, CDR1 is SGHNT and CDR2 is YYREEE (reference sequence). In nucleotides, the CDR3 is TGTGCCAGCAGCTCGGACTGGGACAGGGCTGGGGCCAACGTCCTGACTTTC. Its protein product is CASSSDWDRAGANVLTF.

The rearrangement uses TRBV7-9 and TRBJ1-5, with D maybe TRBD1 (6 bases). CDR3 length equals 15 residues. The V gene's germline CDR1 is SEHNR and CDR2 FQNEAQ (reference sequence). The ends were cut back, 5 bases at V and 12 bases at J, with 23 bases in the middle. DNA for the CDR3: TGTGCCAGCAGCGCGGGGGCGTGGGTGTCGGTTGACCAGCATTTT. Amino acid sequence: CASSAGAWVSVDQHF.

The chain employs TRBV11-3 and TRBJ2-3; 8 bases fit TRBD2. Per the germline V gene, CDR1 is SGHNT and CDR2 is YENEEA. The CDR3 is made up of 15 amino acids. V trimming: 5 bases; J trimming: 6 bases; junction bases outside the gene matches: 10. For the CDR3, the DNA is TGTGCCAGCAGCCCCGGGACCACTAGCGGCGATACGCAGTATTTT. Protein product: CASSPGTTSGDTQYF.

The gene calls are TRBV28 and TRBJ1-1, with unresolved D. The germline V and J ends were trimmed by 4 bases and 1 base, with 13 bases remaining between them. Germline V lookup: CDR1 MDHEN, CDR2 SYDVKM. The CDR3 sequence is 15 residues long. CDR3 region: CASSSREETNTEAFF. The DNA for the CDR3 is TGTGCCAGCAGTTCTCGGGAGGAGACGAACACTGAAGCTTTCTTT.

The V call is TRBV6-1, the J call TRBJ2-2, with D possibly being TRBD2 (5 bases). CDR3 size: 16 residues. V was cut by 0 bases and J by 6 bases, with 14 bases left in between. Germline V CDR1 and CDR2: MNHNS, SASEGT. The CDR3 DNA follows: TGTGCCAGCAGTGAAGCGAGGGTGGCGCCCTCCGGGGAGCTGTTTTTT. Amino acid sequence: CASSEARVAPSGELFF.